What follows are 25 T cell receptor beta chains derived from one specimen sequenced in a study of identical twins. TCRdb analysed the 5' RACE reads with MiXCR anew, one entry per CDR3 protein. Counted here are about 500,000 distinct CDR3 sequences, 13% to 15% occurring once; the ten biggest clones make up approximately 0.98%. This same sample was also taken into another study, of yellow fever vaccine responses in identical twins.

The specimen sequenced was CD4+ T cells sorted from blood. These receptor sequences come from a woman aged 18-29 years in good health.

This clonotype was detected a few times. The rearrangement uses TRBV20-1 and TRBJ1-6; D ambiguous. CDR1 is DFQATT, CDR2 SNEGSKA, per germline (reference sequence). Trimming stripped 7 bases from V and 10 bases from J, with 14 bases between. The CDR3 loop spans 12 amino acids. CDR3 protein: CSVGEPNSPLHF. CDR3 DNA sequence: TGCAGTGTCGGTGAGCCAAACTCACCCCTCCACTTT.

This clonotype occurred many times. The V and J genes are TRBV29-1 and TRBJ2-7; 7 bases line up with TRBD1. Germline V gene data show CDR1 as SQVTM and CDR2 as ANQGSEA. This CDR3 has 14 amino acids. Trimming cost V 4 bases and J 6 bases; bases outside gene matches: 12. The CDR3 region has the DNA TGCAGCGTTGGTCCGACAGGGTCCCCCTCCGAGCAGTACTTC. The encoded protein is CSVGPTGSPSEQYF.

V usage is TRBV7-2 and J usage is TRBJ2-4; no definite D call. The germline V and J ends were trimmed by 0 bases and 0 bases, with 9 bases remaining between them. Germline V gene sequence: CDR1 SGHTA, CDR2 FQGNSA. This CDR3 has 16 amino acids. In DNA, the CDR3 is TGTGCCAGCAGCTTAGCGGAGCAGGTAGCCAAAAACATTCAGTACTTC. It encodes CASSLAEQVAKNIQYF.

The chain combines TRBV7-2 with TRBJ2-7, with D possibly being TRBD1 or TRBD2 (5 bases each). Germline CDR1 and CDR2: SGHTA and FQGNSA. V gave up 3 bases and J gave up 6 bases, with 18 bases separating them. The CDR3 has 15 residues. The CDR3 DNA is TGTGCCAGCAGCTTGGGGCGGGCGGGTCCCCTCGAGCAGTACTTC. Its protein is CASSLGRAGPLEQYF.

Worth noting for this clonotype: An end of the junction does not agree with germline; a read error may underlie this. The chain combines TRBV7-7 with TRBJ2-5; TRBD2 aligns across 7 bases. The CDR3 runs to 15 residues. The germline V gene encodes CDR1 SSHAT and CDR2 FNYEAQ (reference sequence). CDR3 in DNA: TGTGCTAGCAGCTTTCATTCGGGGGGACAAGAGACCCAGTACTTC. Amino acid sequence: CASSFHSGGQETQYF.

The chain combines TRBV10-2 with TRBJ1-1; tentative D call: TRBD1 (5 bases). This CDR3 region has 14 residues. Trimming cost V 0 bases and J 5 bases, with 10 bases left between them. The germline gives CDR1 WSHSY, CDR2 SAAADI. CDR3 DNA sequence: TGCGCCAGCAGTGAGTCGACCGGGGGGACTGAAGCTTTCTTT. It specifies CASSESTGGTEAFF.

This rearrangement joins TRBV6-5 to TRBJ2-2; D possibly corresponds to TRBD1 (6 bases). V lost 2 bases, J lost 4 bases, and 11 bases lay in between. CDR3 size: 15 residues. The germline gives CDR1 MNHEY, CDR2 SVGAGI. The CDR3 DNA is TGTGCCAGCAGTTACAGGGGGACACCCACCGGGGAGCTGTTTTTT. Translated: CASSYRGTPTGELFF.

The CDR3 spells CASSPGSGQAQYF. The DNA of the CDR3 is TGTGCCAGCAGCCCCGGGTCGGGCCAAGCCCAGTACTTC. The chain recombines TRBV7-9 with TRBJ2-5, with D unresolved. CDR1 SEHNR and CDR2 FQNEAQ come from the germline V gene (reference sequence). The V end lost 5 bases, the J end lost 9 bases, and 16 bases lay between the germline ends. The CDR3 is made up of 13 amino acids.

The chain couples TRBV5-6 to TRBJ2-7; D is possibly TRBD2 (6 bases). Germline-derived CDR1 and CDR2 are SGHDT and YYEEEE. Trimming stripped 4 bases from V and 0 bases from J, with 20 bases between. The CDR3 loop spans 17 amino acids. The CDR3 nucleotides read TGTGCCAGCAGCCCAAGGTTGGCTAGCGCTAACTCCTACGAGCAGTACTTC. Encoded protein: CASSPRLASANSYEQYF.

Only a few counts were recorded for this clonotype. V and J are TRBV2 and TRBJ2-5; D uncertain. Looked up from germline, CDR1 is SNHLY and CDR2 is FYNNEI. Trimming stripped 7 bases from V and 5 bases from J, with 11 bases between. The CDR3 has 12 amino acids. This CDR3 reads CASNGRLETQYF. In DNA form, the CDR3 reads TGTGCCAGCAATGGCAGATTGGAGACCCAGTACTTC.

The chain has TRBV12-3 or TRBV12-4 and TRBJ2-3; the match to TRBD1 covers 9 bases. CDR3 length: 15 residues. J lost 8 bases, V lost 4 bases, and 10 bases had no gene match. The CDR3 loop is CASSYPGQGIFTQYF. CDR3 nucleotide sequence: TGTGCCAGCAGTTATCCGGGACAGGGAATATTTACGCAGTATTTT.

This clonotype occurred a few times. The chain couples TRBV5-1 to TRBJ2-7, with no clear D. V was pared by 0 bases and J by 2 bases, with 12 bases between. The length of the CDR3 is 15 residues. Germline CDR1 is SGHRS and CDR2 is YFSETQ. The CDR3 here is CASSLVQKYPYEQYF. The CDR3, as DNA: TGCGCCAGCAGCTTGGTGCAGAAATATCCCTACGAGCAGTACTTC.

The rearrangement uses TRBV7-9 and TRBJ2-5; D unresolved. This CDR3 contains 12 residues. V was trimmed by 5 bases and J by 5 bases, leaving 9 bases between them. CDR1 is SEHNR and CDR2 is FQNEAQ in the germline V gene (reference sequence). The CDR3 sequence: CASSPQAETQYF. The CDR3 DNA reads as TGTGCCAGCAGCCCCCAGGCGGAGACCCAGTACTTC.

This clonotype has more than one count but fewer than ten. The chain combines TRBV11-2 with TRBJ1-5; D is unresolved. The V gene's germline CDR1 is SGHAT and CDR2 FQNNGV. V was pared by 4 bases and J by 6 bases, with 10 bases between. The CDR3 has 13 residues. CDR3 DNA: TGTGCCAGCAGCTCCTCTCGTAGTCAGCCCCAGCATTTT. Amino acids: CASSSSRSQPQHF.

This clonotype showed up just a few times. V and J are TRBV5-1 and TRBJ2-1, with 12 bases identical to TRBD2. The CDR3 contains 16 residues. The junction had 9 bases not matched to a gene; V was cut back by 5 bases and J by 6 bases. In germline, CDR1 is SGHRS, CDR2 YFSETQ. The CDR3, as DNA: TGCGCCAGCAGGCCGCCGGGACTAGCGGGTCGCAATGAGCAGTTCTTC. Its translation: CASRPPGLAGRNEQFF.

This clonotype was detected only once. One base away lies a much larger clone, so this may be a sequencing read error. This sequence joins TRBV7-2 and TRBJ2-4, with D perhaps TRBD1 or TRBD2 (6 bases each). Germline values: CDR1 SGHTA, CDR2 FQGNSA. The CDR3 covers 17 residues. The CDR3 DNA sequence: TGTGCCAGCAGCCGACAGGTCAGGGACTCAGGCAAAAAAATTCAGTACTTC. Translating it yields CASSRQVRDSGKKIQYF.

The V call is TRBV5-1, the J call TRBJ2-2, with 7 bases matching TRBD1. The CDR3 consists of 16 residues. The trim removed 2 bases at V and 5 bases at J, leaving 9 bases unmatched. Germline V lookup: CDR1 SGHRS, CDR2 YFSETQ. The CDR3 loop is CASSLEGASKTGELFF. DNA of the CDR3: TGCGCCAGCAGCTTAGAGGGGGCCAGTAAAACCGGGGAGCTGTTTTTT. Drawing the rest from reference TRBV5-1 and TRBJ2-2, the complete variable domain is KAGVTQTPRYLIKTRGQQVTLSCSPISGHRSVSWYQQTPGQGLQFLFEYFSETQRNKGNFPGRFSGRQFSNSRSEMNVSTLELGDSALYLCASSLEGASKTGELFFGEGSRLTVL.

J is TRBJ2-2 and V is TRBV6-5; a weak D match, TRBD2 (5 bases). V was clipped by 3 bases and J by 6 bases, with 11 bases between them. CDR3 size: 14 residues. Germline V lookup: CDR1 MNHEY, CDR2 SVGAGI. CDR3 bases: TGTGCCAGCAGTTATTGGGGAGCCGCCGGGGAGCTGTTTTTT. Translating it yields CASSYWGAAGELFF.

This clonotype was picked up a small number of times. The chain joins TRBV19 to TRBJ2-2, with D unresolved. Germline V gives CDR1 LNHDA, CDR2 SQIVND (reference sequence). V was clipped by 2 bases and J by 3 bases, with 7 bases between them. CDR3 length: 14 amino acids. The CDR3 nucleotides read TGTGCCAGTAGTATACCCGGATACACCGGGGAGCTGTTTTTT. Translated: CASSIPGYTGELFF.

V usage is TRBV7-9 and J usage is TRBJ2-3; D tentatively reads TRBD1 or TRBD2 (5 bases each). The CDR3 is made up of 14 amino acids. V was shortened by 3 bases and J by 1 base, with 8 bases between the two germline ends. Germline CDR1 is SEHNR and CDR2 is FQNEAQ (reference sequence). CDR3 amino acids: CASSFTGRTDTQYF. The DNA of the CDR3 is TGTGCCAGCAGCTTCACGGGACGCACAGATACGCAGTATTTT.

The V and J genes are TRBV18 and TRBJ1-1, with a weak D call TRBD1 (5 bases). Trimming stripped 2 bases from V and 8 bases from J, with 9 bases between. The germline V gene encodes CDR1 KGHSH and CDR2 LQKENI. This CDR3 comprises 12 residues. CDR3 nucleotide sequence: TGTGCCAGCTCACCAGGCAGGGTGGAAGCTTTCTTT. Amino acid sequence: CASSPGRVEAFF.

The chain has TRBV20-1 and TRBJ1-1; the match to TRBD1 covers 7 bases. The germline gives CDR1 DFQATT, CDR2 SNEGSKA (reference sequence). This CDR3 has 13 residues. V was clipped by 3 bases and J by 0 bases; unmatched bases: 1. CDR3 sequence reads: CSARGTVNTEAFF. The CDR3 coding sequence is TGCAGTGCTAGGGGGACAGTGAACACTGAAGCTTTCTTT.

This clonotype has a count of ten or more. This chain uses TRBV7-2 with TRBJ1-1; tentatively, D is TRBD1 (5 bases). The V gene's germline CDR1 is SGHTA and CDR2 FQGNSA. V was cut by 1 base and J by 3 bases, with 9 bases left in between. The CDR3 runs 14 residues. CDR3 nucleotides: TGTGCCAGCAGCTTAGGCAGGGTTGACACTGAAGCTTTCTTT. This encodes CASSLGRVDTEAFF.

This clonotype was seen repeatedly, ten times or more. This chain uses TRBV7-9 with TRBJ2-1; 9 nucleotides align to TRBD2. Losses at the gene ends were 5 bases for V and 4 bases for J; bases not matched to a gene: 3. Germline loops: CDR1 SEHNR, CDR2 FQNEAQ (reference sequence). The length of the CDR3 is 14 residues. The CDR3 sequence: CASSRTSEYNEQFF. The CDR3 DNA follows: TGTGCCAGCAGCCGGACTAGCGAGTACAATGAGCAGTTCTTC.

This clonotype was detected only a few times. The chain has TRBV28 and TRBJ1-3; no reliable D call. V shed 10 bases and J shed 7 bases, with 11 bases lying between them. There are 11 residues in the CDR3. Germline V gene sequence: CDR1 MDHEN, CDR2 SYDVKM. CDR3 sequence: CATTLGNTIYF. CDR3 bases: TGTGCCACCACCTTGGGGAACACCATATATTTT.